These 13 T cell receptor beta chains were all obtained from the same sample, sequenced in a study of CD8 T cells in Susac syndrome. RNA totalling about 0.5 to 1 ug underwent reverse transcription with random hexamers. Via MiXCR, TCRdb re-called the immunoSEQ multiplex PCR reads, giving one row per CDR3 protein. The sample records approximately 170,000 distinct CDR3 sequences, about 91% being singletons. The sequenced sample consisted of CD4+ T cells from PBMCs. These receptors were obtained from a human donor in good health.

The chain links TRBV9 to TRBJ2-1; D might be TRBD2 (6 bases). Germline values: CDR1 SGDLS, CDR2 YYNGEE. The CDR3 is made up of 14 amino acids. Trimming pared 4 bases from V and 3 bases from J, leaving 11 bases between. The CDR3 spells CASSRDFLYNEQFF. The CDR3 nucleotides are TGTGCCAGCAGCCGGGACTTCCTCTACAATGAGCAGTTCTTC.

The chain recombines TRBV12-3 or TRBV12-4 with TRBJ2-2, with a tentative D call TRBD1 (5 bases). Between the trimmed V and J ends, which lost 0 bases and 7 bases, there was a span of 9 bases. The CDR3 consists of 14 residues. The CDR3 is CASSLASGYGELFF. In nucleotides, the CDR3 is TGTGCCAGCAGTTTAGCCTCAGGGTACGGGGAGCTGTTTTTT.

The chain uses TRBV7-2 and TRBJ2-3; D remains ambiguous. The CDR3 length is 15 residues. In germline, CDR1 is SGHTA, CDR2 FQGNSA. V gave up 3 bases and J gave up 3 bases, with 13 bases separating them. The DNA of the CDR3 is TGTGCCAGCAGCTTCGGCGGCCAAAGGACAGATACGCAGTATTTT. Its translation is CASSFGGQRTDTQYF.

The genes are TRBV12-3 or TRBV12-4 and TRBJ1-2; D not resolved. The length of the CDR3 is 14 residues. V lost 1 base, J lost 5 bases, and 11 bases lay in between. The CDR3 bases are TGTGCCAGCAGTTTAGGGGGAACTCGGTATGGCTACACCTTC. It translates to CASSLGGTRYGYTF.

The genes are TRBV20-1 and TRBJ2-7; TRBD1 aligns across 8 bases. The CDR3 runs to 14 residues. Germline V lookup: CDR1 DFQATT, CDR2 SNEGSKA (reference sequence). V shed 5 bases and J 3 bases; nucleotides not matched to a gene: 9. This CDR3 is CSALVAGTGYEQYF. CDR3 bases: TGCAGTGCTCTAGTGGCCGGGACAGGCTACGAGCAGTACTTC.

V and J are TRBV11-2 and TRBJ2-4, with D possibly TRBD2 on 5 matching bases. V was trimmed by 1 base and J by 11 bases, leaving 12 bases between them. This CDR3 spans 13 amino acids. Germline V gene sequence: CDR1 SGHAT, CDR2 FQNNGV. CDR3 sequence reads: CASSLGGHLLQYF. In nucleotides, the CDR3 is TGTGCCAGCAGCTTAGGAGGGCACCTTCTTCAGTACTTC.

The rearrangement links TRBV5-6 to TRBJ1-6; D remains unclear. Germline V gene data show CDR1 as SGHDT and CDR2 as YYEEEE. The CDR3 is made up of 16 amino acids. V lost 0 bases and J 4 bases, leaving 11 bases between the germline ends. The CDR3 is CASSLAGESYNSPLHF. For the CDR3, the DNA is TGTGCCAGCAGCTTGGCCGGGGAGAGTTATAATTCACCCCTCCACTTT.

This chain connects TRBV7-9 to TRBJ2-7; 7 bases align to TRBD1. With V trimmed by 5 bases and J by 3 bases, 4 bases remained unmatched. Germline CDR1 and CDR2: SEHNR and FQNEAQ (reference sequence). The CDR3 is 13 residues long. The CDR3 loop is CASSRTGDYEQYF. As DNA, the CDR3 is TGTGCCAGCAGCCGGACAGGAGACTACGAGCAGTACTTC.

The V call is TRBV5-1, the J call TRBJ2-3; D is possibly TRBD1 (5 bases). Germline V gives CDR1 SGHRS, CDR2 YFSETQ. This CDR3 is 15 amino acids long. Deletions cut 0 bases from V and 4 bases from J, with 12 bases between. As DNA, the CDR3 is TGCGCCAGCAGCTTGGGTCAGGGTAGTCCAGATACGCAGTATTTT. This translates into CASSLGQGSPDTQYF.

V and J are TRBV9 and TRBJ2-4; maybe TRBD1 (7 bases). Trimming shortened V by 4 bases and J by 8 bases, and 13 bases separated the two germline ends. This CDR3 contains 13 residues. Germline V gives CDR1 SGDLS, CDR2 YYNGEE. CDR3 DNA sequence: TGTGCCAGCAGCCCAGGGGGGCAGGACATTCAGTACTTC. This translates into CASSPGGQDIQYF.

The chain joins TRBV30 to TRBJ1-6, with unresolved D. Germline V gene lookup returns CDR1 GTSNPN and CDR2 SVGIG (reference sequence). The CDR3 spans 12 residues. V lost 1 base and J 10 bases, leaving 8 bases between the germline ends. DNA for the CDR3: TGTGCCTGGAGTGGAGATAGCTCACCCCTCCACTTT. As protein: CAWSGDSSPLHF.

The chain recombines TRBV5-1 with TRBJ1-1, with 9 bases identical to TRBD1. The V gene's germline CDR1 is SGHRS and CDR2 YFSETQ. The trim removed 4 bases at V and 3 bases at J, leaving 7 bases unmatched. The CDR3 sequence is 15 residues long. CDR3 DNA sequence: TGCGCCAGCAGCGATCCGGGACAGGGTGACACTGAAGCTTTCTTT. Its protein is CASSDPGQGDTEAFF.

The chain recombines TRBV11-2 with TRBJ2-5; weak D call: TRBD1 (5 bases). Looked up from germline, CDR1 is SGHAT and CDR2 is FQNNGV. This CDR3 spans 12 amino acids. V was pared by 5 bases and J by 5 bases, with 9 bases between. The CDR3 coding sequence is TGTGCCAGCAGCCAGTGGGGCGAGACCCAGTACTTC. Amino acids: CASSQWGETQYF.